The rows below give T cell receptor beta chains drawn from one sample of a study of CD8 T cells in Susac syndrome. TCRdb called the immunoSEQ multiplex PCR reads again in MiXCR, with one record for every CDR3 protein. The sample holds approximately 160,000 distinct CDR3 sequences, about 91% seen once. Sequencing was carried out using CD4+ T cells from PBMCs. These receptors were collected from a human donor in good health. Both conserved end residues are part of each CDR3. A D gene is named only where the DNA matches it firmly. For some rows the clone size is stated as once, few or many, or as a class when expanded; others skip it.

>TRBJ2-1|TRBV18|NA|once
TGTGCCAGCTCCCCAACGATGGACCTGGCGTTGGCAGCCAATGAGCAGTTCTTC
CASSPTMDLALAANEQFF
>TRBJ2-3|TRBV7-3|NA|NA
TGTGCCAGCAGCGATAGGGGGGATACGCAGTATTTT
CASSDRGDTQYF
>TRBJ2-7|TRBV7-9|NA|NA
TGTGCCAGCAGCTTAACGGGCGGAGGGCTCGAGCAGTACTTC
CASSLTGGGLEQYF
>TRBJ2-7|TRBV20-1|NA|once
TGCAGTGCTAGAGATCGTCCGGGAGTGGTTGAGCAGTACTTC
CSARDRPGVVEQYF
>TRBJ2-1|TRBV20-1|TRBD2|NA
TGCAGTGCTAGTCCGGGAGGGGACTACAATGAGCAGTTCTTC
CSASPGGDYNEQFF
>TRBJ1-5|TRBV19|NA|NA
TGTGCCACTTGCCTTTCGGGACTGTGGGATCAGCCCCAGCATTTT
CATCLSGLWDQPQHF
>TRBJ2-5|TRBV7-2|TRBD2|few
TGTGCCAGCAGCTTATCTCTAGCGGGGGGGGCAGGGACCCAGTACTTC
CASSLSLAGGAGTQYF
>TRBJ2-7|TRBV12-3/TRBV12-4|NA|NA
TGTGCCAGCAGTTTTGCCCCCTACGAGCAGTACTTC
CASSFAPYEQYF
>TRBJ1-2|TRBV9|TRBD1|NA
TGTGCCAGCAGCGTGACAGGGGATGGCTACACCTTC
CASSVTGDGYTF
>TRBJ2-7|TRBV28|NA|NA
TGTGCCAGCAGACTACAGGTCTCCTCCTACGAGCAGTACTTC
CASRLQVSSYEQYF
>TRBJ2-5|TRBV5-1|TRBD1|once
TGCGCCAGCAGCTTGCAAGGGGGCGAAGAGACCCAGTACTTC
CASSLQGGEETQYF
>TRBJ2-7|TRBV5-1|TRBD1|NA
TGCGCCAGCAGCTTGGGACAGGGCTTCCCAACCTACGAGCAGTACTTC
CASSLGQGFPTYEQYF
>TRBJ2-3|TRBV5-1|TRBD2|NA
TGCGCCAGCAGCGTAAGTTTGGGACTACCTAGCACAGATACGCAGTATTTT
CASSVSLGLPSTDTQYF
>TRBJ1-1|TRBV12-3/TRBV12-4|NA|NA
TGTGCCAGCAGTTTAGGCAGAGTGAACACTGAAGCTTTCTTT
CASSLGRVNTEAFF
>TRBJ1-1|TRBV10-3|NA|NA
TGTGCCATCAGTGCGGGGGGAGGGATAGGAAAAACTGAAGCTTTCTTT
CAISAGGGIGKTEAFF
>TRBJ2-4|TRBV27|NA|NA
TGTGCCAGCAGTTCCGGACTACAAAACATTCAGTACTTC
CASSSGLQNIQYF
>TRBJ2-7|TRBV7-9|NA|NA
TGTGCCAGCAGCTTAACGGGACAAATGACCTCCTACGAGCAGTACTTC
CASSLTGQMTSYEQYF